This TCR beta chain came from a study of metastatic and nonmetastatic thyroid tumors. Study in general: Repertoires were compared across blood and tumor or nodule tissue from malignant and benign thyroid patients.

This clone came up a few times. No patient had received any treatment before thyroid surgery. Germline CDR1 is MDHEN and CDR2 is SYDVKM. The CDR3 extends over 12 amino acids. The ends lost 7 bases at V and 7 bases at J; junction bases unmatched: 7. Using MiXCR, TCRdb reanalyzed the PCR reads. The table records over 55,000 clones, less than 30% of them present only once. This clonotype was sampled from a female donor with papillary thyroid cancer or a benign thyroid nodule (not recorded which). Some clones in this sample may be carry-over from other donors' samples. The V and J genes are TRBV28 and TRBJ2-7; the match to TRBD2 covers 7 bases. Sequencing was done on a sample of blood. CDR3 loop: CASTPYGGEQYF. DNA for the CDR3: TGTGCCAGCACCCCTTACGGGGGGGAGCAGTACTTC. The full variable domain, its missing parts supplied by reference TRBV28 and TRBJ2-7, is DVKVTQSSRYLVKRTGEKVFLECVQDMDHENMFWYRQDPGLGLRLIYFSYDVKMKEKGDIPEGYSVSREKKERFSLILESASTNQTSMYLCASTPYGGEQYFGPGTRLTVT.